This T cell receptor (beta chain) is from a study of T-cell reconstitution after alpha-beta-depleted transplantation in children. This clonotype appeared a few times. TCRbeta library construction was performed incorporating unique molecular identifiers. TCRdb re-derived calls from the PCR reads in MiXCR, one entry per CDR3 protein. The table has about 360,000 distinct CDR3 sequences, 10% to 15% seen once. There are 14 residues in the CDR3. Trimming took off 6 bases at V and 9 bases at J, with 19 bases between the two ends. CDR1 is SGHRS, CDR2 YFSETQ, per germline. The clonotype was recovered from a human donor who donated a stem cell graft to a child with Fanconi anemia. The sequences come from PBMCs, collected from the stem cell graft. This sequence joins TRBV5-1 and TRBJ2-1, with a possible D match to TRBD2 (5 bases). The CDR3 reads CASTPARGLGEQFF. The CDR3 region has the DNA TGCGCCAGCACCCCCGCCAGAGGGCTCGGTGAGCAGTTCTTC.